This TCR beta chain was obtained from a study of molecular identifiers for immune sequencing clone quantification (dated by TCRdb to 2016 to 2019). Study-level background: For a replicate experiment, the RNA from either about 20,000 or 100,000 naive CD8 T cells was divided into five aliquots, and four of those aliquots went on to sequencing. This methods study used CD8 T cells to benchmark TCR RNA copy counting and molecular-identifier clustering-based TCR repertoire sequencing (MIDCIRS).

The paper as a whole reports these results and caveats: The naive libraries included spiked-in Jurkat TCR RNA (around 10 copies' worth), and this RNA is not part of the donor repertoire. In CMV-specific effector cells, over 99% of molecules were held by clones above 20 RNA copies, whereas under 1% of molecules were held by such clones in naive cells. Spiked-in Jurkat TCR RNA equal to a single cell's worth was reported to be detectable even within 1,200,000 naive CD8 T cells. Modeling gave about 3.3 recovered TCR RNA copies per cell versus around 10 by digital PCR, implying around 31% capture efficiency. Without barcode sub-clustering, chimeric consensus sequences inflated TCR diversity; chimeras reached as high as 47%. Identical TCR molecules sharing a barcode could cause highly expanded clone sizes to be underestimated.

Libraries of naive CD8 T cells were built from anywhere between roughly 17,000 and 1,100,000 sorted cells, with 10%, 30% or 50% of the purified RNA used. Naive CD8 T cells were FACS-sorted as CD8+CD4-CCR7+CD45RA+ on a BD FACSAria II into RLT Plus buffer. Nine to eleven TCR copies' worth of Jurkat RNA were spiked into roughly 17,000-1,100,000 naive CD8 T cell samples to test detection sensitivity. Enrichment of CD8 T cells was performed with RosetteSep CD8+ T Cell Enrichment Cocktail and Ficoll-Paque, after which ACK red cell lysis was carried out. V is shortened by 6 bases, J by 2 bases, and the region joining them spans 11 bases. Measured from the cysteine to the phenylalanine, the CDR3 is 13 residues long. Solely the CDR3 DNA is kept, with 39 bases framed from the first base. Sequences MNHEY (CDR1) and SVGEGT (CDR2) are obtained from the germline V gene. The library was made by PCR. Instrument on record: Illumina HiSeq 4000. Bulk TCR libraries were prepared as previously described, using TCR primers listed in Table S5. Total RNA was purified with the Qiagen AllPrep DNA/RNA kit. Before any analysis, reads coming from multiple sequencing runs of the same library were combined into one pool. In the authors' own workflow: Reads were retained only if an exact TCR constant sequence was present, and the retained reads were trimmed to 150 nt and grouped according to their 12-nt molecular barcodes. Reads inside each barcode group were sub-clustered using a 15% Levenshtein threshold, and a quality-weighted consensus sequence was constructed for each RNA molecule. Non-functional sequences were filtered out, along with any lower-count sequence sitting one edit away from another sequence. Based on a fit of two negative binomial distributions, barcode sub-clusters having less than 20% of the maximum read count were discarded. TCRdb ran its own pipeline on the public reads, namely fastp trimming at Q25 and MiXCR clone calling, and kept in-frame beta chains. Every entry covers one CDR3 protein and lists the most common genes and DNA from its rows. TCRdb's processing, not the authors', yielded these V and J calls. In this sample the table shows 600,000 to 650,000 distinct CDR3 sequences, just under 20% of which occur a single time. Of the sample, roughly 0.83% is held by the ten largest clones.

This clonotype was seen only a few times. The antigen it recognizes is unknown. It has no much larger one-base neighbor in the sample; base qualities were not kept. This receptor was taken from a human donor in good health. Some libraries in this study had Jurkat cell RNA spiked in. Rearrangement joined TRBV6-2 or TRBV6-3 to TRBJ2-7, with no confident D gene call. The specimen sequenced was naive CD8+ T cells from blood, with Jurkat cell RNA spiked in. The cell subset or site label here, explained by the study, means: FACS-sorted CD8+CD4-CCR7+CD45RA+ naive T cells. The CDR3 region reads CASSIYLAYEQYF. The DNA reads TGTGCCAGCAGCATTTACTTGGCCTACGAGCAGTACTTC.